The next 27 T cell receptor beta chains were all read from a single sample in a study of early stage breast cancer tumors. Profiled with immunoSEQ multiplex PCR; TCRdb holds only in-frame clones, not every one. In the table there are 60,000 to 80,000 clones, 65% to 80% of which are singletons. The specimen sequenced was blood. These receptors were collected from a person aged 60 to 70 with breast cancer.

This rearrangement joins TRBV7-2 to TRBJ2-6, with 7 bases aligning to TRBD2. This CDR3 region has 17 residues. V lost 6 bases, J lost 1 base, and 9 bases stayed unmatched. Germline loops: CDR1 SGHTA, CDR2 FQGNSA. The CDR3 DNA reads TGTGCCAGCAGTCGAGGGAGGGGCGCGTCTGGGGCCAACGTCCTGACTTTC. This encodes CASSRGRGASGANVLTF.

This chain uses TRBV29-1 with TRBJ2-3, with unresolved D. The V end lost 2 bases, the J end lost 5 bases, and 8 bases lay between the germline ends. CDR1 is SQVTM and CDR2 is ANQGSEA in the germline V gene. This CDR3 contains 12 residues. CDR3 in amino acids: CSVEYEKDTQYF. CDR3 bases: TGCAGCGTTGAATATGAGAAAGATACGCAGTATTTT.

The rearrangement links TRBV27 to TRBJ1-2; possibly TRBD1 for D (5 bases). CDR1 and CDR2 (germline): MNHEY, SMNVEV (reference sequence). CDR3 length: 13 residues. V lost 5 bases, J lost 0 bases, and 7 bases lay in between. CDR3 nucleotide sequence: TGTGCCAGCAGTCTGGGGGCTAACTATGGCTACACCTTC. Translating it yields CASSLGANYGYTF.

This clone was counted a single time. This sequence joins TRBV15 and TRBJ1-5; D ambiguous. The CDR3 is 12 amino acids. The V end lost 3 bases, the J end lost 7 bases, and 7 bases lay between the germline ends. Germline lookup yields CDR1 LNHNV and CDR2 YYDKDF (reference sequence). The chain's CDR3 is CATSRKDQPQHF. The CDR3 DNA is TGTGCCACCAGCAGGAAGGACCAGCCCCAGCATTTT.

The genes are TRBV19 and TRBJ2-7; 8 bases line up with TRBD2. In germline, CDR1 is LNHDA, CDR2 SQIVND (reference sequence). After removal of 3 bases from V and 4 bases from J, the junction contained 8 bases not matched to a gene. CDR3 length: 15 residues. The CDR3 sequence: CASSIAGGRNYEQYF. The CDR3, as DNA: TGTGCCAGTAGTATTGCGGGGGGCCGGAATTACGAGCAGTACTTC.

The chain combines TRBV18 with TRBJ2-6, with 7 bases fitting TRBD2. The germline V gene has CDR1 KGHSH and CDR2 LQKENI. Unmatched junction bases numbered 14, after V lost 6 bases and J lost 3 bases. CDR3 length equals 18 residues. The CDR3 region is CASSPGLRGSFGANVLTF. In nucleotides, the CDR3 is TGTGCCAGCTCCCCGGGGTTGCGCGGGAGTTTTGGGGCCAACGTCCTGACTTTC. The entire variable domain, with the rest obtained from reference TRBV18 and TRBJ2-6, is as follows: NAGVMQNPRHLVRRRGQEARLRCSPMKGHSHVYWYRQLPEEGLKFMVYLQKENIIDESGMPKERFSAEFPKEGPSILRIQQVVRGDSAAYFCASSPGLRGSFGANVLTFGAGSRLTVL.

The chain recombines TRBV6-1 with TRBJ2-1; D tentatively reads TRBD1 or TRBD2 (5 bases each). The V end was cut by 5 bases, the J end by 4 bases, with 12 bases between. The CDR3 covers 14 residues. Per the germline V gene, CDR1 is MNHNS and CDR2 is SASEGT. This CDR3 reads CASSPPGAYNEQFF. CDR3 bases: TGTGCCAGCAGTCCCCCCGGGGCTTACAATGAGCAGTTCTTC.

This clone has a handful of counts. This chain links TRBV28 with TRBJ1-1, with D perhaps matching TRBD1 (5 bases). The CDR3 spans 16 residues. Germline loops: CDR1 MDHEN, CDR2 SYDVKM. The ends were cut back, 4 bases at V and 9 bases at J, with 24 bases in the middle. The DNA of the CDR3 is TGTGCCAGCAGTTCACCAAAGGGGCGGGTCGGGAGGAAAGCTTTCTTT. Translation: CASSSPKGRVGRKAFF.

The chain uses TRBV21-1 and TRBJ1-3; the table's D gene call, TRBD1, was not cross checked with the DNA. TRBV21-1 is a pseudogene locus. The CDR3 is made up of 19 amino acids. The DNA of the CDR3 is TGTGCCAGCAGCAAAGCAGACAGATCCGGCCGATCCTCTGGAAACACCATATATTTT. Translation gives CASSKADRSGRSSGNTIYF.

The V call is TRBV11-2, the J call TRBJ2-7; maybe TRBD2 (6 bases). V lost 1 base to trimming and J lost 7 bases, with 14 bases between them. The CDR3 has 14 amino acids. Germline-derived CDR1 and CDR2 are SGHAT and FQNNGV. CDR3 bases: TGTGCCAGCAGCTTAGCCGGAGGGTATAGGGAGCAGTACTTC. It translates to CASSLAGGYREQYF.

The chain combines TRBV5-1 with TRBJ2-2; a weak D match, TRBD2 (6 bases). Germline V lookup: CDR1 SGHRS, CDR2 YFSETQ. There are 16 residues in the CDR3. Trimming took off 0 bases at V and 6 bases at J, with 15 bases between the two ends. Here the CDR3 DNA reads TGCGCCAGCAGCTTGGCCGGGACTCAGGATTCCGGGGAGCTGTTTTTT. Amino acids: CASSLAGTQDSGELFF. Full variable domain (rest looked up from reference TRBV5-1 and TRBJ2-2): KAGVTQTPRYLIKTRGQQVTLSCSPISGHRSVSWYQQTPGQGLQFLFEYFSETQRNKGNFPGRFSGRQFSNSRSEMNVSTLELGDSALYLCASSLAGTQDSGELFFGEGSRLTVL.

This clone has only a few counts. The CDR3 loop is CASSYGDSNQPQHF. In DNA form, the CDR3 reads TGTGCCAGCAGTTACGGTGATAGCAATCAGCCCCAGCATTTT. The V call is TRBV6-6, the J call TRBJ1-5; no clear D gene. The germline CDR1 and CDR2 sequences are MNHNY and SVGAGI (reference sequence). This CDR3 comprises 14 residues. V was cut by 2 bases and J by 0 bases, with 5 bases left in between.

The chain is built from TRBV5-1 and TRBJ2-1; possibly TRBD2 for D (5 bases). Germline V gives CDR1 SGHRS, CDR2 YFSETQ. V lost 4 bases and J lost 7, with 15 bases in between. The CDR3 has 14 amino acids. The CDR3 bases are TGCGCCAGCAGCGTAGCAGGAGGCATTAATGAGCAGTTCTTC. This codes for CASSVAGGINEQFF.

V and J are TRBV5-4 and TRBJ2-2; no clear D gene. The germline V gene has CDR1 SGHNT and CDR2 YYREEE (reference sequence). The ends were cut back, 5 bases at V and 2 bases at J, with 13 bases in the middle. The CDR3 runs 15 residues. The CDR3 DNA reads as TGTGCCAGCAGTTTAACAGTTGGCAACACCGGGGAGCTGTTTTTT. As protein: CASSLTVGNTGELFF.

This chain joins TRBV7-9 and TRBJ2-2; TRBD1 matches 8 bases. The J segment lost 5 bases and the V segment lost 6 bases, leaving 14 bases of the junction unmatched. The CDR3 has 17 amino acids. CDR1 and CDR2 from the germline V gene are SEHNR and FQNEAQ (reference sequence). CDR3 in DNA: TGTGCCAGCAGTCCACGGTTGGGACAGGCGACGACCGGGGAGCTGTTTTTT. This gives the protein CASSPRLGQATTGELFF.

This clone was counted between two and nine times. The chain has TRBV6-5 and TRBJ1-1, with D perhaps TRBD1 (6 bases). CDR3 length: 14 residues. Germline V lookup: CDR1 MNHEY, CDR2 SVGAGI. The V and J ends lost 6 bases and 7 bases respectively, with 18 bases between them. CDR3 region: CASRPPGVLGEAFF. Here the CDR3 DNA reads TGTGCCAGCAGGCCCCCAGGGGTTCTGGGTGAAGCTTTCTTT.

This chain connects TRBV6-5 to TRBJ2-4, with D perhaps TRBD1 or TRBD2 (5 bases each). The CDR3 consists of 14 residues. V lost 5 bases and J 8 bases, leaving 16 bases between the germline ends. In germline, CDR1 is MNHEY, CDR2 SVGAGI. The CDR3 DNA reads TGTGCCAGCAGTACAACCGGGGCTCTAGACATTCAGTACTTC. Amino acids: CASSTTGALDIQYF.

The chain employs TRBV7-9 and TRBJ2-5; D is possibly TRBD2 (5 bases). Trimming shortened V by 0 bases and J by 5 bases, and 7 bases separated the two germline ends. This CDR3 has 13 amino acids. CDR1 SEHNR and CDR2 FQNEAQ come from the germline V gene (reference sequence). The CDR3 sequence: CASSLAGGETQYF. CDR3 coding DNA: TGTGCCAGCAGCTTAGCAGGCGGGGAGACCCAGTACTTC. The full variable domain, in which reference TRBV7-9 and TRBJ2-5 provide the parts outside the CDR3, is DTGVSQNPRHKITKRGQNVTFRCDPISEHNRLYWYRQTLGQGPEFLTYFQNEAQLEKSRLLSDRFSAERPKGSFSTLEIQRTEQGDSAMYLCASSLAGGETQYFGPGTRLLVL.

There are a few counts of this clone. The V and J genes are TRBV4-2 and TRBJ2-7, with 7 bases aligning to TRBD1. V shed 1 base, J shed 3 bases, and the junction held 12 bases outside the gene matches. The CDR3 sequence is 17 residues long. The V gene's germline CDR1 is LGHNA and CDR2 YNFKEQ. CDR3 coding DNA: TGTGCCAGCAGCCAAGCAGGGGGTGGCCAGGGAAACTACGAGCAGTACTTC. Its protein product is CASSQAGGGQGNYEQYF.

This chain links TRBV29-1 with TRBJ1-3, with D tentatively TRBD1 (5 bases). V was cut by 4 bases and J by 0 bases, with 13 bases left in between. CDR1 SQVTM and CDR2 ANQGSEA come from the germline V gene. This CDR3 spans 15 amino acids. The CDR3 DNA reads as TGCAGCGTTGGAGGTCAGGGTGGCTCTGGAAACACCATATATTTT. Translated: CSVGGQGGSGNTIYF.

The V gene is TRBV11-1, the J gene TRBJ2-5; the D is unclear. CDR1 and CDR2 (germline): SGHAT, FQDESV (reference sequence). V was trimmed by 0 bases and J by 6 bases, leaving 11 bases between them. This CDR3 contains 14 residues. The CDR3 region is CASSLAEASQTQYF. The CDR3 coding sequence is TGTGCCAGCAGCTTAGCTGAGGCCTCTCAGACCCAGTACTTC.

V is TRBV19 and J is TRBJ2-5; D is possibly TRBD1 (6 bases). CDR1 is LNHDA, CDR2 SQIVND, per germline (reference sequence). The CDR3 has 13 residues. V dropped 4 bases and J dropped 5 bases, with 11 bases sitting between them. CDR3 residues: CASSNQGRETQYF. For the CDR3, the DNA is TGTGCCAGTAGTAACCAGGGGCGGGAGACCCAGTACTTC.

A word on this clone: This sample also contains other DNA sequences that code for the same CDR3. The genes are TRBV7-9 and TRBJ1-1; D gene ambiguous. The V end was cut by 1 base, the J end by 0 bases, with 3 bases between. Germline V gene sequence: CDR1 SEHNR, CDR2 FQNEAQ (reference sequence). The CDR3 spans 13 residues. CDR3 sequence reads: CASSLDMNTEAFF. The DNA of the CDR3 is TGTGCCAGCAGCTTAGACATGAACACTGAAGCTTTCTTT.

The J gene is TRBJ1-1, the V gene TRBV5-6; tentative D call: TRBD1 (5 bases). V lost 0 bases and J lost 5, with 11 bases in between. CDR1 and CDR2 from the germline V gene are SGHDT and YYEEEE. This CDR3 region has 14 residues. CDR3 DNA: TGTGCCAGCAGCTTGGAGGGACGGGAGACTGAAGCTTTCTTT. Translation: CASSLEGRETEAFF. The whole variable domain, remainder taken from reference TRBV5-6 and TRBJ1-1, is DAGVTQSPTHLIKTRGQQVTLRCSPKSGHDTVSWYQQALGQGPQFIFQYYEEEERQRGNFPDRFSGHQFPNYSSELNVNALLLGDSALYLCASSLEGRETEAFFGQGTRLTVV.

This CDR3 reads CASSLIHGYTF. In DNA form, the CDR3 reads TGTGCCAGCAGTTTAATCCATGGCTACACCTTC. This chain connects TRBV28 to TRBJ1-2, with D unresolved. The CDR3 is 11 residues long. Germline loops: CDR1 MDHEN, CDR2 SYDVKM. V gave up 2 bases and J gave up 6 bases, with 4 bases separating them.

The chain employs TRBV10-3 and TRBJ2-3; 9 bases line up with TRBD2. The V segment lost 5 bases and the J segment 3 bases; nucleotides outside the gene matches: 3. The V gene's germline CDR1 is ENHRY and CDR2 SYGVKD. The CDR3 runs to 14 residues. DNA of the CDR3: TGTGCCATCAGTAGCGGGGGGAATACAGATACGCAGTATTTT. Translating gives CAISSGGNTDTQYF.

The DNA of the CDR3 is TGCAGCTCCAGGGTCGTCGGCACCGGGGAGCTGTTTTTT. Its translation is CSSRVVGTGELFF. V and J are TRBV29-1 and TRBJ2-2; possibly TRBD1 for D (5 bases). V was pared by 8 bases and J by 4 bases, with 14 bases between. Germline V gives CDR1 SQVTM, CDR2 ANQGSEA. This CDR3 comprises 13 residues.